The rows below give T cell receptor beta chains drawn from one sample of a study of CD8 T cells in ankylosing spondylitis. TCRdb re-called the 5' RACE reads through MiXCR, storing one row per CDR3 protein. The sample consists of about 450,000 distinct CDR3 sequences, around 26% of them appearing once. The sequenced sample was blood, either unsorted or a sorted T cell fraction (not recorded which). All receptors come from a male donor with ankylosing spondylitis. The CDR3 runs from the conserved cysteine through the conserved F or W. The order of the fields is CDR3 protein, CDR3 DNA, clone size, D gene, J gene, V gene. A D gene is named only where the DNA matches it firmly. Size values are once, few and many counts, or a class for expanded clones, and some rows have none.

CDR3: CASSLTGTGLDEQFF
DNA: TGTGCCAGCAGCTTGACGGGGACAGGGCTGGATGAGCAGTTCTTC
size: few
D: TRBD1
J: TRBJ2-1
V: TRBV5-6

CDR3: CASSLSQGQSSNYGYTF
DNA: TGTGCCAGCAGCTTATCCCAAGGGCAGTCCTCTAACTATGGCTACACCTTC
size: .
D: .
J: TRBJ1-2
V: TRBV7-4

CDR3: CASSLSISGKRCLSGANVLTF
DNA: TGTGCCAGCAGCTTATCTATCAGTGGGAAGCGTTGCCTCTCTGGGGCCAACGTCCTGACTTTC
size: .
D: .
J: TRBJ2-6
V: TRBV7-4

CDR3: CASSVVEHQAGEQFF
DNA: TGTGCCAGCTCGGTGGTTGAGCACCAGGCCGGTGAGCAGTTCTTC
size: few
D: .
J: TRBJ2-1
V: TRBV7-8

CDR3: CAWRKDSYNEQFF
DNA: TGTGCCTGGAGAAAGGACAGTTACAATGAGCAGTTCTTC
size: few
D: .
J: TRBJ2-1
V: TRBV30

CDR3: CASSLETSGTYEQYF
DNA: TGTGCCAGCAGCTTAGAAACTAGCGGTACTTACGAGCAGTACTTC
size: .
D: TRBD2
J: TRBJ2-7
V: TRBV7-2

CDR3: CASGPGGASETQYF
DNA: TGTGCTAGTGGTCCAGGGGGAGCGTCAGAGACCCAGTACTTC
size: .
D: TRBD1
J: TRBJ2-5
V: TRBV12-5

CDR3: CASSRAREQYF
DNA: TGTGCCAGCAGCAGGGCAAGGGAGCAGTACTTC
size: .
D: .
J: TRBJ2-7
V: TRBV25-1

CDR3: CSALHSGAYSYNEQFF
DNA: TGCAGTGCTTTACATAGCGGGGCTTACTCCTACAATGAGCAGTTCTTC
size: .
D: TRBD2
J: TRBJ2-1
V: TRBV20-1

CDR3: CASSSDRAYGYTF
DNA: TGTGCCAGCAGCTCAGACAGGGCATATGGCTACACCTTC
size: .
D: TRBD1
J: TRBJ1-2
V: TRBV7-9

CDR3: CASSLLTSGSSTDTQYF
DNA: TGCGCCAGCAGCTTGCTGACTAGCGGGTCGAGCACAGATACGCAGTATTTT
size: few
D: TRBD2
J: TRBJ2-3
V: TRBV5-1

CDR3: CASSFTLAGAVDTQYF
DNA: TGCGCCAGCAGCTTCACTCTAGCGGGAGCGGTAGATACGCAGTATTTT
size: few
D: TRBD2
J: TRBJ2-3
V: TRBV5-1

CDR3: CSARGGSAGELFF
DNA: TGCAGCGCCAGGGGGGGATCGGCCGGGGAGCTGTTTTTT
size: few
D: .
J: TRBJ2-2
V: TRBV29-1

CDR3: CASSPRPQNGGLVGKLFF
DNA: TGTGCCAGCAGCCCTAGGCCCCAGAATGGGGGCCTAGTGGGAAAACTGTTTTTT
size: few
D: .
J: TRBJ1-4
V: TRBV7-8

CDR3: CAIGASGGEQFF
DNA: TGTGCCATCGGTGCTAGTGGGGGTGAGCAGTTCTTC
size: .
D: .
J: TRBJ2-1
V: TRBV10-3

CDR3: CASSWRGGMTSHEQFF
DNA: TGCGCCAGCAGCTGGCGGGGCGGGATGACCTCGCATGAGCAGTTCTTC
size: .
D: .
J: TRBJ2-1
V: TRBV5-1

CDR3: CASSEAGGSSYEQYF
DNA: TGTGCCAGCAGTGAAGCTGGCGGGAGCTCCTACGAGCAGTACTTC
size: .
D: TRBD2
J: TRBJ2-7
V: TRBV2

CDR3: CASSLALGGGDTQYF
DNA: TGTGCCAGCAGCTTAGCGTTGGGCGGGGGGGATACGCAGTATTTT
size: .
D: TRBD2
J: TRBJ2-3
V: TRBV7-2

CDR3: CASSPGQGASEAFF
DNA: TGTGCCAGCAGCCCCGGACAGGGGGCTTCTGAAGCTTTCTTT
size: many
D: TRBD1
J: TRBJ1-1
V: TRBV6-1

CDR3: CAGNRGSTEAFF
DNA: TGTGCCGGAAACAGGGGGTCCACTGAAGCTTTCTTT
size: few
D: TRBD1
J: TRBJ1-1
V: TRBV2

CDR3: CASSLDRDLYEQYF
DNA: TGTGCCAGCAGCTTGGACAGAGACCTCTACGAGCAGTACTTC
size: .
D: .
J: TRBJ2-7
V: TRBV3-1

CDR3: CASSTRQGGSNQPQHF
DNA: TGTGCCAGCAGCACGCGACAGGGGGGTAGCAATCAGCCCCAGCATTTT
size: .
D: TRBD1
J: TRBJ1-5
V: TRBV5-6

CDR3: CASSYRPGSEAFF
DNA: TGTGCCAGCAGTTACAGGCCTGGGTCTGAAGCTTTCTTT
size: .
D: .
J: TRBJ1-1
V: TRBV27

CDR3: CASSLTGTSVASTDTQYF
DNA: TGCGCCAGCAGCTTAACCGGGACTAGCGTTGCTAGCACAGATACGCAGTATTTT
size: few
D: TRBD2
J: TRBJ2-3
V: TRBV5-1

CDR3: CATSDQPDRDWAKDTEAFF
DNA: TGTGCCACCAGTGACCAACCCGACAGGGACTGGGCGAAGGACACTGAAGCTTTCTTT
size: few
D: TRBD1
J: TRBJ1-1
V: TRBV24-1

CDR3: CASLGGHEQYF
DNA: TGTGCCAGCCTAGGCGGCCACGAGCAGTACTTC
size: .
D: .
J: TRBJ2-7
V: TRBV6-1

CDR3: CSVENTGQTQYF
DNA: TGCAGCGTTGAGAATACTGGTCAGACCCAGTACTTC
size: .
D: .
J: TRBJ2-5
V: TRBV29-1

CDR3: CSAGGGETQYF
DNA: TGCAGTGCCGGGGGGGGCGAGACCCAGTACTTC
size: many
D: TRBD2
J: TRBJ2-5
V: TRBV20-1

CDR3: CASGRGQGAAEQYF
DNA: TGTGCCAGTGGAAGGGGACAGGGGGCGGCCGAGCAGTACTTC
size: .
D: TRBD1
J: TRBJ2-7
V: TRBV7-2